A single sample gave rise to the 21 T cell receptor beta chains below, sequenced in a study of long-term antiretroviral therapy in people with HIV. Samples were assayed with immunoSEQ v3.0 at survey level. Clones were sequenced by immunoSEQ multiplex PCR, and TCRdb holds only the in-frame ones, with some missing. The profile shows some 28,000 clones, nearly 95% of them singletons. The sample in question was unsorted PBMCs, obtained 6 to 6.5 years after starting antiretroviral therapy. Receptors originate from a man in his thirties or forties with HIV.

This clone was picked up a small number of times. The V and J genes are TRBV30 and TRBJ2-2; perhaps TRBD1 as D (5 bases). This CDR3 comprises 16 residues. Between the trimmed V and J ends, which lost 0 bases and 2 bases, there was a span of 13 bases. Germline CDR1 reads GTSNPN; CDR2 reads SVGIG (reference sequence). CDR3 protein: CAWSVWATENTGELFF. The DNA for the CDR3 is TGTGCCTGGAGTGTATGGGCGACAGAAAACACCGGGGAGCTGTTTTTT. Together with reference TRBV30 and TRBJ2-2, the CDR3 gives the full variable domain: SQTIHQWPATLVQPVGSPLSLECTVEGTSNPNLYWYRQAAGRGLQLLFYSVGIGQISSEVPQNLSASRPQDRQFILSSKKLLLSDSGFYLCAWSVWATENTGELFFGEGSRLTVL.

For the CDR3, the DNA is TGTGCCAGTAGGGGGTTAGGATCACCCCTCCACTTT. It codes for CASRGLGSPLHF. J is TRBJ1-6 and V is TRBV19; D unresolved. CDR3 length: 12 amino acids. V was clipped by 6 bases and J by 10 bases, with 10 bases between them. Germline V gene data show CDR1 as LNHDA and CDR2 as SQIVND (reference sequence).

This sequence joins TRBV11-2 and TRBJ2-5, with 7 bases fitting TRBD1. J lost 4 bases, V lost 1 base, and 15 bases had no gene match. Germline loops: CDR1 SGHAT, CDR2 FQNNGV. The CDR3 is made up of 18 amino acids. The CDR3 bases are TGTGCCAGCAGCTTAGCCTTTATAGGGGGCCCAAGCGGAGAGACCCAGTACTTC. Protein: CASSLAFIGGPSGETQYF.

The gene calls are TRBV15 and TRBJ2-6; maybe TRBD2 (5 bases). Per the germline V gene, CDR1 is LNHNV and CDR2 is YYDKDF (reference sequence). The CDR3 has 16 residues. With 0 bases removed from V and 1 base from J, the gap between germline ends came to 7 bases. The CDR3 bases are TGTGCCACCAGCAGAGAAAGAGGGTCTGGGGCCAACGTCCTGACTTTC. Its translation is CATSRERGSGANVLTF.

This chain joins TRBV5-6 and TRBJ2-1, with D possibly matching TRBD2 (5 bases). Trimming removed 0 bases at V and 8 bases at J, with 12 bases between. Germline-derived CDR1 and CDR2 are SGHDT and YYEEEE. The CDR3 runs to 14 residues. The CDR3 DNA reads TGTGCCAGCAGCTTGGTAGAGGGTAAAGATGAGCAGTTCTTC. Protein sequence: CASSLVEGKDEQFF.

The V call is TRBV11-2, the J call TRBJ1-4; TRBD1 is a possible D gene (6 bases). The V gene lost 5 bases and the J gene lost 5 bases, with 24 bases spanning the gap. From germline, CDR1 is SGHAT and CDR2 FQNNGV. The CDR3 totals 18 residues. The DNA for the CDR3 is TGTGCCAGCAGCCCAGGGGTTTTAATCCCGGGCAAGAATGAAAAACTGTTTTTT. Translation gives CASSPGVLIPGKNEKLFF.

This chain uses TRBV30 with TRBJ1-5; no clear D. Trimming left V 0 bases short and J 4 bases short, with 7 bases between. Germline V gene lookup returns CDR1 GTSNPN and CDR2 SVGIG (reference sequence). This CDR3 region has 13 residues. The CDR3 DNA sequence: TGTGCCTGGAGTGTAGATGAGAATCAGCCCCAGCATTTT. Amino acid sequence: CAWSVDENQPQHF.

CDR3 sequence reads: CASSVGAHRDTEAFF. The CDR3, as DNA: TGTGCCAGCAGCGTAGGAGCCCACAGGGACACTGAAGCTTTCTTT. V usage is TRBV9 and J usage is TRBJ1-1; perhaps TRBD1 as D (6 bases). V dropped 0 bases and J dropped 3 bases, with 12 bases sitting between them. The CDR3 contains 15 residues. CDR1 and CDR2 from the germline V gene are SGDLS and YYNGEE.

The chain carries TRBV7-9 and TRBJ2-2; 8 positions match TRBD2. The CDR3 spans 18 residues. Germline V gene data show CDR1 as SEHNR and CDR2 as FQNEAQ (reference sequence). The J segment lost 2 bases and the V segment lost 2 bases, leaving 10 bases of the junction unmatched. The CDR3 spells CASSLIPREGANTGELFF. The CDR3 DNA follows: TGTGCCAGCAGCTTAATACCCCGGGAGGGTGCAAACACCGGGGAGCTGTTTTTT.

The chain is built from TRBV5-5 and TRBJ2-1, with 9 nucleotides matching TRBD2. CDR3 length: 14 amino acids. Germline values: CDR1 SGHKS, CDR2 YYEKEE (reference sequence). V shed 4 bases and J 3 bases; nucleotides not matched to a gene: 2. CDR3 nucleotide sequence: TGTGCCAGCAGCCCTAGCGGGAACTACAATGAGCAGTTCTTC. Its protein product is CASSPSGNYNEQFF.

The J gene is TRBJ2-7, the V gene TRBV7-9; D gene ambiguous. Germline-derived CDR1 and CDR2 are SEHNR and FQNEAQ (reference sequence). V dropped 5 bases and J dropped 0 bases, with 8 bases sitting between them. This CDR3 region has 13 residues. In nucleotides, the CDR3 is TGTGCCAGCAGCCTGGACCCCTCCTACGAGCAGTACTTC. This encodes CASSLDPSYEQYF.

This chain links TRBV10-3 with TRBJ2-7; possible D gene TRBD1, 5 bases. Looked up from germline, CDR1 is ENHRY and CDR2 is SYGVKD. V was pared by 8 bases and J by 3 bases, with 11 bases between. This CDR3 region has 12 residues. The CDR3 protein is CAIGGHVYEQYF. The CDR3 nucleotides read TGTGCCATCGGTGGACATGTCTACGAGCAGTACTTC.

The chain couples TRBV2 to TRBJ1-5; no firm D call. Germline CDR1 and CDR2: SNHLY and FYNNEI. V lost 0 bases, J lost 7 bases, and 7 bases lay in between. The CDR3 has 13 residues. In DNA form, the CDR3 reads TGTGCCAGCAGTGAAGCGCTTGGGCAGCCCCAGCATTTT. It specifies CASSEALGQPQHF.

The J gene is TRBJ2-7, the V gene TRBV7-6; maybe TRBD2 (6 bases). This CDR3 contains 14 residues. Trimming cost V 1 base and J 5 bases, with 12 bases left between them. Germline CDR1 reads SGHVS; CDR2 reads FNYEAQ. DNA for the CDR3: TGTGCCAGCAGCTTAGAGGCAGGGAGGCACGAGCAGTACTTC. Translated, it gives CASSLEAGRHEQYF.

CDR3 in amino acids: CASSLAGRTYEQYF. The CDR3 DNA follows: TGCGCCAGCAGCTTGGCGGGACGAACCTACGAGCAGTACTTC. V gene TRBV5-1 combines with J gene TRBJ2-7; D possibly uses TRBD1 or TRBD2 (5 bases each). With 0 bases removed from V and 2 bases from J, the gap between germline ends came to 9 bases. The CDR3 is 14 residues long. From germline, CDR1 is SGHRS and CDR2 YFSETQ.

This clone appeared a single time. V and J are TRBV14 and TRBJ2-1, with TRBD2 matching over 8 bases. The CDR3 covers 18 residues. From germline, CDR1 is SGHDN and CDR2 FVKESK. The V segment lost 0 bases and the J segment 8 bases; nucleotides outside the gene matches: 15. This CDR3 is CASSQEDSGALGGDEQFF. The CDR3 DNA sequence: TGTGCCAGCAGCCAAGAAGATAGCGGGGCCCTTGGAGGGGATGAGCAGTTCTTC. The whole variable domain, remainder taken from reference TRBV14 and TRBJ2-1, is EAGVTQFPSHSVIEKGQTVTLRCDPISGHDNLYWYRRVMGKEIKFLLHFVKESKQDESGMPNNRFLAERTGGTYSTLKVQPAELEDSGVYFCASSQEDSGALGGDEQFFGPGTRLTVL.

V usage is TRBV11-2 and J usage is TRBJ2-2, with D possibly matching TRBD2 (5 bases). Per the germline V gene, CDR1 is SGHAT and CDR2 is FQNNGV. CDR3 size: 14 residues. V was shortened by 1 base and J by 4 bases, with 7 bases between the two germline ends. The CDR3: CASSLGAGTGELFF. As DNA, the CDR3 is TGTGCCAGCAGCTTAGGGGCGGGCACCGGGGAGCTGTTTTTT.

This clone has only one observation. The rearrangement links TRBV9 to TRBJ1-2, with 8 bases aligning to TRBD1. The V gene's germline CDR1 is SGDLS and CDR2 YYNGEE. This CDR3 is 16 amino acids long. V was clipped by 4 bases and J by 4 bases; unmatched bases: 12. CDR3 loop: CASSHGGDRWTYGYTF. In nucleotides, the CDR3 is TGTGCCAGCAGCCATGGGGGGGACAGGTGGACCTATGGCTACACCTTC.

This chain links TRBV9 with TRBJ2-7, with a tentative D call TRBD2 (6 bases). Trimming cost V 3 bases and J 3 bases, with 13 bases left between them. This CDR3 is 14 amino acids long. CDR1 is SGDLS, CDR2 YYNGEE, per germline. The CDR3 is CASSAGTGDYEQYF. The DNA of the CDR3 is TGTGCCAGCAGCGCGGGGACTGGAGACTACGAGCAGTACTTC.

This chain connects TRBV19 to TRBJ1-2; TRBD1 aligns across 9 bases. The CDR3 runs to 13 residues. J lost 7 bases, V lost 7 bases, and 7 bases had no gene match. Germline V gene data show CDR1 as LNHDA and CDR2 as SQIVND (reference sequence). The CDR3 sequence is CASTDRGNGGYTF. The CDR3 DNA reads TGTGCCAGTACCGACAGGGGGAATGGTGGCTACACCTTC.

CDR3 protein: CASSPDRGLEQYF. CDR3 nucleotides: TGTGCCAGCTCACCCGACAGGGGGCTCGAGCAGTACTTC. The V gene is TRBV18, the J gene TRBJ2-7; 10 positions agree with TRBD1. Per the germline V gene, CDR1 is KGHSH and CDR2 is LQKENI. The CDR3 contains 13 residues. The J segment lost 6 bases and the V segment lost 3 bases, leaving 2 bases of the junction unmatched.